This TCR beta chain was profiled in a study of blood T cell repertoires in COVID-19. Background on the study: Researchers got acute and convalescent COVID-19 samples from the United States, Italy and Spain.

This clone is a singleton in its sample. J lost 6 bases, V lost 2 bases, and 9 bases had no gene match. Germline CDR1 reads GTSNPN; CDR2 reads SVGIG (reference sequence). The CDR3 extends over 15 amino acids. In the original workflow: Estimation of nucleated cell counts relied on the amplification of reference gene primers. Data came from immunoSEQ multiplex PCR; TCRdb stores just in-frame clones and leaves some out. The DNA was the basis for D and trimming; V, J and clone size are from that table. The sample has approximately 67,000 clones; 75% to 90% are singletons. Sequenced: peripheral blood. This receptor was taken from a man between 50 and 59 years old with active COVID-19. The V and J genes are TRBV30 and TRBJ2-1, with 8 positions matching TRBD2. CDR3 sequence (DNA): TGTGCCTGGAGTATCCCCGGGACTAGGGGCAATGAGCAGTTCTTC. Its translation is CAWSIPGTRGNEQFF. Together with reference TRBV30 and TRBJ2-1, the CDR3 gives the full variable domain: SQTIHQWPATLVQPVGSPLSLECTVEGTSNPNLYWYRQAAGRGLQLLFYSVGIGQISSEVPQNLSASRPQDRQFILSSKKLLLSDSGFYLCAWSIPGTRGNEQFFGPGTRLTVL.